A single sample gave rise to the 31 T cell receptor beta chains below, sequenced in a study of OX40 agonist ivuxolimab in advanced cancers. Assay used: immunoSEQ multiplex PCR; TCRdb lists only in-frame clones, some missing. Among roughly 80,000 clones listed, roughly 91% were seen once. This sample comprised CD4+ or CD8+ T cells sorted from blood, obtained in a trial of the OX40 agonist ivuxolimab. Every receptor here comes from an adult with an advanced solid tumor such as melanoma, head and neck, liver or kidney cancer.

The chain uses TRBV2 and TRBJ2-5, with TRBD2 as a possible D gene (5 bases). The V and J ends lost 4 bases and 9 bases respectively, with 12 bases between them. The CDR3 length is 12 residues. Germline V CDR1 and CDR2: SNHLY, FYNNEI. The CDR3 sequence is CASSVYLEAQYF. The DNA of the CDR3 is TGTGCCAGCAGTGTTTATTTGGAGGCCCAGTACTTC.

This clone is a singleton in its sample. This rearrangement joins TRBV28 to TRBJ1-2; 9 bases agree with TRBD1. V trimming: 5 bases; J trimming: 4 bases; junction bases outside the gene matches: 8. The CDR3 runs to 15 residues. Per the germline V gene, CDR1 is MDHEN and CDR2 is SYDVKM. The CDR3 protein is CASSQSGTGFYGYTF. Written as DNA, the CDR3 is TGTGCCAGCAGTCAGTCCGGGACAGGGTTCTATGGCTACACCTTC.

The rearrangement uses TRBV5-1 and TRBJ1-5; D is unresolved. There are 15 residues in the CDR3. The germline CDR1 and CDR2 sequences are SGHRS and YFSETQ. V shed 0 bases and J shed 1 base, with 8 bases lying between them. The CDR3 sequence is CASSLGQTSNQPQHF. The DNA for the CDR3 is TGCGCCAGCAGCTTGGGACAAACCAGCAATCAGCCCCAGCATTTT. Variable domain in full (rest from reference TRBV5-1 and TRBJ1-5): KAGVTQTPRYLIKTRGQQVTLSCSPISGHRSVSWYQQTPGQGLQFLFEYFSETQRNKGNFPGRFSGRQFSNSRSEMNVSTLELGDSALYLCASSLGQTSNQPQHFGDGTRLSIL.

The chain employs TRBV19 and TRBJ2-5; no definite D call. The germline V gene encodes CDR1 LNHDA and CDR2 SQIVND (reference sequence). There are 15 residues in the CDR3. V shed 7 bases and J shed 7 bases, with 22 bases lying between them. As DNA, the CDR3 is TGTGCCAGTAACCCGACGAACCCCCCAGCTGGGACCCAGTACTTC. Its protein product is CASNPTNPPAGTQYF.

The rearrangement links TRBV7-9 to TRBJ1-3; 12 nucleotides align to TRBD1. Losses at the gene ends were 5 bases for V and 2 bases for J; bases not matched to a gene: 4. The length of the CDR3 is 16 residues. Looked up from germline, CDR1 is SEHNR and CDR2 is FQNEAQ (reference sequence). The DNA for the CDR3 is TGTGCCAGCAGCCTGGGACAGGGGGCAGCTGGAAACACCATATATTTT. Translating gives CASSLGQGAAGNTIYF.

The chain uses TRBV15 and TRBJ1-4, with 9 bases lining up with TRBD1. J was trimmed by 7 bases and V by 5 bases; bases with no gene match: 17. Per germline, CDR1 LNHNV and CDR2 YYDKDF (reference sequence). The CDR3 totals 18 residues. The CDR3 coding sequence is TGTGCCACCAGCGGCGGGACAGGGTCAAGCCAGTTGGGTGAAAAACTGTTTTTT. Encoded protein: CATSGGTGSSQLGEKLFF.

This clone was seen more than once but under ten times. The same CDR3 also results from other DNA sequences found in this sample. The rearrangement joins TRBV6-1 to TRBJ2-5; 11 positions match TRBD2. Germline assignment: CDR1 MNHNS and CDR2 SASEGT. The CDR3 runs 15 residues. Unmatched junction bases numbered 1, after V lost 2 bases and J lost 2 bases. The CDR3 bases are TGTGCCAGCAGTGAATTAGCGGGAGGGCAAGAGACCCAGTACTTC. As protein: CASSELAGGQETQYF.

The gene calls are TRBV5-1 and TRBJ1-2; the D is unclear. The CDR3 contains 14 residues. Germline lookup yields CDR1 SGHRS and CDR2 YFSETQ. The ends were cut back, 0 bases at V and 2 bases at J, with 8 bases in the middle. The chain's CDR3 is CASSLVAQNYGYTF. The CDR3 DNA follows: TGCGCCAGCAGCTTGGTTGCACAAAACTATGGCTACACCTTC.

V is TRBV7-9 and J is TRBJ1-5; tentative D call: TRBD1 (6 bases). Trimming removed 3 bases at V and 4 bases at J, with 13 bases between. Germline V CDR1 and CDR2: SEHNR, FQNEAQ (reference sequence). There are 15 residues in the CDR3. The DNA for the CDR3 is TGTGCCAGCAGCTTTTCGCAGGGGAGTAATCAGCCCCAGCATTTT. It is translated as CASSFSQGSNQPQHF.

To note about this clone: Different DNA sequences within this sample yield the same CDR3. V gene TRBV11-2 combines with J gene TRBJ2-2; D is ambiguous. The CDR3 loop spans 14 amino acids. V gave up 1 base and J gave up 4 bases, with 7 bases separating them. Germline V gives CDR1 SGHAT, CDR2 FQNNGV. CDR3 sequence: CASSLGRITGELFF. CDR3 in DNA: TGTGCCAGCAGCTTAGGACGGATCACCGGGGAGCTGTTTTTT.

The V and J genes are TRBV6-6 and TRBJ2-2, with D perhaps matching TRBD1 or TRBD2 (6 bases each). The ends were cut back, 5 bases at V and 4 bases at J, with 14 bases in the middle. Germline V gene lookup returns CDR1 MNHNY and CDR2 SVGAGI (reference sequence). The CDR3 has 15 amino acids. This CDR3 is CASSGSGGGTGELFF. The CDR3 DNA reads TGTGCCAGCAGTGGTAGCGGAGGGGGCACCGGGGAGCTGTTTTTT.

The rearrangement joins TRBV19 to TRBJ2-3; 8 bases match TRBD2. CDR3 size: 15 residues. The germline V gene encodes CDR1 LNHDA and CDR2 SQIVND (reference sequence). With V trimmed by 5 bases and J by 4 bases, 8 bases remained unmatched. The CDR3 DNA follows: TGTGCCAGTAGTCCCGACGGGCGGGAGGCAGATACGCAGTATTTT. Protein: CASSPDGREADTQYF.

The chain employs TRBV27 and TRBJ2-3; D is possibly TRBD2 (5 bases). Trimming shortened V by 2 bases and J by 4 bases, and 13 bases separated the two germline ends. Germline assignment: CDR1 MNHEY and CDR2 SMNVEV (reference sequence). This CDR3 spans 15 amino acids. The CDR3 sequence: CASSLVPGYADTQYF. The DNA for the CDR3 is TGTGCCAGCAGTTTAGTTCCGGGGTACGCAGATACGCAGTATTTT.

The V and J genes are TRBV6-5 and TRBJ2-1; perhaps TRBD2 as D (6 bases). Germline CDR1 and CDR2: MNHEY and SVGAGI. Trimming took off 5 bases at V and 4 bases at J, with 15 bases between the two ends. The CDR3 is made up of 15 amino acids. Written as DNA, the CDR3 is TGTGCCAGCAGTCGCGGGACGGCTAATTACAATGAGCAGTTCTTC. It yields the protein CASSRGTANYNEQFF.

The chain carries TRBV6-1 and TRBJ1-5, with D possibly being TRBD1 (6 bases). V lost 6 bases and J 6 bases, leaving 18 bases between the germline ends. The CDR3 length is 15 residues. The germline V gene encodes CDR1 MNHNS and CDR2 SASEGT. CDR3: CASSDLGGASQPQHF. The CDR3 nucleotides are TGTGCCAGCAGCGACCTAGGGGGTGCTAGTCAGCCCCAGCATTTT.

The CDR3 DNA is TGTGCCAGCACCCGGACGGGGAACACTGAAGCTTTCTTT. This gives the protein CASTRTGNTEAFF. V usage is TRBV6-5 and J usage is TRBJ1-1, with D hard to call. V was shortened by 7 bases and J by 1 base, with 10 bases between the two germline ends. CDR1 is MNHEY, CDR2 SVGAGI, per germline. The CDR3 extends over 13 amino acids.

The chain employs TRBV5-1 and TRBJ1-6; TRBD1 matches at 7 bases. CDR3 length: 16 residues. V shed 1 base and J 6 bases; nucleotides not matched to a gene: 7. Per the germline V gene, CDR1 is SGHRS and CDR2 is YFSETQ. CDR3: CASSLTGTDGNSPLHF. CDR3 sequence (DNA): TGCGCCAGCAGCTTGACCGGGACAGATGGTAATTCACCCCTCCACTTT.

The chain recombines TRBV30 with TRBJ2-7, with TRBD1 matching over 11 bases. The CDR3 covers 14 residues. Germline V gives CDR1 GTSNPN, CDR2 SVGIG (reference sequence). J lost 7 bases, V lost 1 base, and 6 bases had no gene match. The CDR3 DNA reads as TGTGCCTGGAGTGAGGGGACAGGGGGGAGGGAGCAGTACTTC. Protein product: CAWSEGTGGREQYF.

The rearrangement links TRBV27 to TRBJ2-5; unclear D gene. CDR1 and CDR2 from the germline V gene are MNHEY and SMNVEV (reference sequence). The ends were cut back, 2 bases at V and 3 bases at J, with 13 bases in the middle. There are 15 residues in the CDR3. The CDR3 is CASSLMTAAKETQYF. The DNA of the CDR3 is TGTGCCAGCAGTTTAATGACCGCAGCGAAAGAGACCCAGTACTTC.

With respect to this clone: A read error may produce the germline difference seen at one junction end. Other DNA sequences in the same sample also yield this CDR3. The chain has TRBV12-5 and TRBJ1-6, with 9 bases fitting TRBD1. The CDR3 contains 17 residues. Germline CDR1 reads LGHNT; CDR2 reads FRNRAP. CDR3 amino acids: CASGFGTGISFNSPLHF. In DNA form, the CDR3 reads TGTGCTAGTGGATTCGGGACAGGGATTTCCTTTAATTCACCCCTCCACTTT.

The chain joins TRBV29-1 to TRBJ1-1; D remains ambiguous. CDR3 length: 14 amino acids. The V end was cut by 7 bases, the J end by 1 base, with 16 bases between. CDR1 SQVTM and CDR2 ANQGSEA come from the germline V gene. The DNA of the CDR3 is TGCAGCGCCGAGTTCGGCGCGACGAACACTGAAGCTTTCTTT. This encodes CSAEFGATNTEAFF. The whole variable domain, filled in from reference TRBV29-1 and TRBJ1-1, reads SAVISQKPSRDICQRGTSLTIQCQVDSQVTMMFWYRQQPGQSLTLIATANQGSEATYESGFVIDKFPISRPNLTFSTLTVSNMSPEDSSIYLCSAEFGATNTEAFFGQGTRLTVV.

The chain links TRBV6-5 to TRBJ2-7, with D unclear. Germline CDR1 and CDR2: MNHEY and SVGAGI. The CDR3 length is 13 residues. Between the trimmed V and J ends, which lost 7 bases and 3 bases, there was a span of 13 bases. The chain's CDR3 is CASTPAVHYEQYF. The CDR3 DNA reads TGTGCCAGCACTCCCGCCGTCCACTACGAGCAGTACTTC.

V is TRBV27 and J is TRBJ1-5; D unclear. V lost 4 bases and J 9 bases, leaving 13 bases between the germline ends. The germline gives CDR1 MNHEY, CDR2 SMNVEV (reference sequence). The CDR3 runs 13 residues. Here the CDR3 reads CASSYDRAGPQHF. The CDR3 DNA reads TGTGCCAGCAGTTATGACCGAGCTGGGCCCCAGCATTTT.

V usage is TRBV5-5 and J usage is TRBJ1-2, with D perhaps matching TRBD1 (6 bases). CDR1 and CDR2 (germline): SGHKS, YYEKEE (reference sequence). The CDR3 length is 13 residues. V was clipped by 4 bases and J by 4 bases, with 11 bases between them. CDR3 coding DNA: TGTGCCAGCAGCCTGGACAGTAGCTATGGCTACACCTTC. Protein: CASSLDSSYGYTF.

J is TRBJ2-1 and V is TRBV18; 8 bases map to TRBD1. The CDR3 sequence is 14 residues long. V trimming: 5 bases; J trimming: 8 bases; junction bases outside the gene matches: 8. Per germline, CDR1 KGHSH and CDR2 LQKENI. The CDR3 bases are TGTGCCAGCTCAATAGGACAGGGTGGAGATGAGCAGTTCTTC. This codes for CASSIGQGGDEQFF.

This rearrangement joins TRBV5-1 to TRBJ2-2; 13 bases are a match to TRBD2. CDR3 length: 17 residues. The V gene's germline CDR1 is SGHRS and CDR2 YFSETQ. V lost 7 bases and J lost 3; bases outside the gene matches: 9. CDR3 coding DNA: TGCGCCAGCCAGCCCCCACTAGCGGGAGGGTACACCGGGGAGCTGTTTTTT. It encodes CASQPPLAGGYTGELFF. The whole variable domain, filled in from reference TRBV5-1 and TRBJ2-2, reads KAGVTQTPRYLIKTRGQQVTLSCSPISGHRSVSWYQQTPGQGLQFLFEYFSETQRNKGNFPGRFSGRQFSNSRSEMNVSTLELGDSALYLCASQPPLAGGYTGELFFGEGSRLTVL.

The chain employs TRBV28 and TRBJ2-7; 10 positions agree with TRBD1. CDR3 size: 15 residues. Germline CDR1 reads MDHEN; CDR2 reads SYDVKM. J lost 6 bases, V lost 6 bases, and 11 bases had no gene match. For the CDR3, the DNA is TGTGCCAGCAGCTGGATCCGGGACAGGGGTGGCGAGCAGTACTTC. As protein: CASSWIRDRGGEQYF.

The chain links TRBV15 to TRBJ2-7, with 12 bases aligning to TRBD2. Germline V CDR1 and CDR2: LNHNV, YYDKDF (reference sequence). The ends lost 1 base at V and 3 bases at J; junction bases unmatched: 1. CDR3 length equals 15 residues. CDR3 in DNA: TGTGCCACCAGCAGAGGGACTAGCGGGAACTACGAGCAGTACTTC. Translating it yields CATSRGTSGNYEQYF. The whole variable domain, filled in from reference TRBV15 and TRBJ2-7, reads DAMVIQNPRYQVTQFGKPVTLSCSQTLNHNVMYWYQQKSSQAPKLLFHYYDKDFNNEADTPDNFQSRRPNTSFCFLDIRSPGLGDTAMYLCATSRGTSGNYEQYFGPGTRLTVT.

The chain combines TRBV4-2 with TRBJ2-2; TRBD2 matches at 7 bases. Trimming at V came to 1 base and at J to 1 base, leaving 3 bases not matched to a gene. From germline, CDR1 is LGHNA and CDR2 YNFKEQ. The CDR3 runs to 16 residues. In DNA, the CDR3 is TGTGCCAGCAGCCAAGTCCTAGCGGTGAACACCGGGGAGCTGTTTTTT. Amino acids: CASSQVLAVNTGELFF.

The chain combines TRBV29-1 with TRBJ1-2; no firm D call. The CDR3 has 14 residues. Per the germline V gene, CDR1 is SQVTM and CDR2 is ANQGSEA. Between the trimmed V and J ends, which lost 0 bases and 3 bases, there was a span of 11 bases. The CDR3 reads CSVEDRRKDYGYTF. DNA of the CDR3: TGCAGCGTTGAAGACCGACGGAAGGACTATGGCTACACCTTC.

This chain links TRBV5-1 with TRBJ2-2; D unclear. The CDR3 sequence is 15 residues long. Trimming shortened V by 0 bases and J by 1 base, and 7 bases separated the two germline ends. From germline, CDR1 is SGHRS and CDR2 YFSETQ. For the CDR3, the DNA is TGCGCCAGCAGCTTGGTTCCAGGGAACACCGGGGAGCTGTTTTTT. This translates into CASSLVPGNTGELFF.